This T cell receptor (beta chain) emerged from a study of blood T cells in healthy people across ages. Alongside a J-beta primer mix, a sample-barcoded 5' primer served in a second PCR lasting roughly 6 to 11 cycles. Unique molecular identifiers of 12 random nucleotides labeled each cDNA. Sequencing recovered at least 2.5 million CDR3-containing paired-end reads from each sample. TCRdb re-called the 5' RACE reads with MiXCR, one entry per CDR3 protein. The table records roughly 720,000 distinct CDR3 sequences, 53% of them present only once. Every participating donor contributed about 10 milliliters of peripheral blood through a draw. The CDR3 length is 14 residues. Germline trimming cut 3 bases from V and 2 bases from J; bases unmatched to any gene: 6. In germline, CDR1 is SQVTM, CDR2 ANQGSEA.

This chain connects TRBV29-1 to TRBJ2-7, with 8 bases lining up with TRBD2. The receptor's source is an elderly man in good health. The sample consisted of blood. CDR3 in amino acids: CSVDTSGGAYEQYF. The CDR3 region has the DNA TGCAGCGTTGACACTAGCGGAGGCGCCTACGAGCAGTACTTC.